The 13 T cell receptor beta chains listed next were all sequenced from one sample in a study of cytomegalovirus exposure and HLA in healthy donors. It was with 60 Vbeta and 13 Jbeta primers that the PCR ran. Produced via immunoSEQ multiplex PCR; TCRdb's table is partial and in-frame only. The sample lists 140,000 to 150,000 clones; around three quarters were seen once. The sequencing sample was made of PBMCs. The receptors were gathered from a woman in her late teens or twenties in good health and CMV-seropositive.

This clone was found a few times. V gene TRBV7-2 combines with J gene TRBJ2-1; D gene uncertain. The CDR3 is 13 residues long. Between the trimmed V and J ends, which lost 1 base and 6 bases, there was a span of 7 bases. Per germline, CDR1 SGHTA and CDR2 FQGNSA. CDR3 protein: CASSLVVVNEQFF. CDR3 DNA: TGTGCCAGCAGCTTAGTAGTGGTCAATGAGCAGTTCTTC.

The chain employs TRBV19 and TRBJ2-3; D is possibly TRBD1 (6 bases). The CDR3 contains 12 residues. Trimming pared 9 bases from V and 1 base from J, leaving 8 bases between. CDR1 LNHDA and CDR2 SQIVND come from the germline V gene (reference sequence). The CDR3: CASEGGTDTQYF. The CDR3 DNA reads as TGTGCCAGCGAGGGGGGCACAGATACGCAGTATTTT.

The rearrangement uses TRBV27 and TRBJ1-1; 10 bases are a match to TRBD1. Looked up from germline, CDR1 is MNHEY and CDR2 is SMNVEV (reference sequence). This CDR3 has 13 residues. V lost 5 bases, J lost 5 bases, and 2 bases stayed unmatched. The CDR3 nucleotides read TGTGCCAGCAGTGACAGGGGGCCGACTGAAGCTTTCTTT. Amino acid sequence: CASSDRGPTEAFF.

The chain combines TRBV5-8 with TRBJ1-1; tentative D call: TRBD1 (5 bases). The CDR3 extends over 13 amino acids. With 3 bases removed from V and 1 base from J, the gap between germline ends came to 7 bases. From germline, CDR1 is SGHTS and CDR2 YDEGEE. CDR3 in amino acids: CASSSQENTEAFF. CDR3 DNA: TGTGCCAGCAGCTCACAGGAGAACACTGAAGCTTTCTTT.

The CDR3 region has the DNA TGCGCCAGCAGCACATGGACAGGAAGCTCCTACGAGCAGTACTTC. Protein product: CASSTWTGSSYEQYF. This chain joins TRBV5-1 and TRBJ2-7; TRBD1 aligns across 7 bases. The germline V gene has CDR1 SGHRS and CDR2 YFSETQ. V lost 4 bases to trimming and J lost 0 bases; unmatched junction nucleotides: 7. This CDR3 has 15 residues.

This clone was seen more than once but under ten times. The genes are TRBV28 and TRBJ1-5; possible D gene TRBD1, 6 bases. The germline V and J ends were trimmed by 5 bases and 3 bases, with 11 bases remaining between them. The CDR3 sequence is 14 residues long. CDR1 is MDHEN, CDR2 SYDVKM, per germline. CDR3 amino acids: CASSTGTPNQPQHF. DNA for the CDR3: TGTGCCAGCAGTACAGGGACACCCAATCAGCCCCAGCATTTT. The full variable domain, in which reference TRBV28 and TRBJ1-5 provide the parts outside the CDR3, is DVKVTQSSRYLVKRTGEKVFLECVQDMDHENMFWYRQDPGLGLRLIYFSYDVKMKEKGDIPEGYSVSREKKERFSLILESASTNQTSMYLCASSTGTPNQPQHFGDGTRLSIL.

The chain joins TRBV5-6 to TRBJ1-1; D is ambiguous. The CDR3 has 13 amino acids. Trimming left V 4 bases short and J 1 base short, with 8 bases between. Germline V lookup: CDR1 SGHDT, CDR2 YYEEEE. The CDR3: CASSPSPNTEAFF. The CDR3 DNA reads TGTGCCAGCAGCCCAAGCCCGAACACTGAAGCTTTCTTT. Combining the CDR3 with reference TRBV5-6 and TRBJ1-1 gives the whole variable domain DAGVTQSPTHLIKTRGQQVTLRCSPKSGHDTVSWYQQALGQGPQFIFQYYEEEERQRGNFPDRFSGHQFPNYSSELNVNALLLGDSALYLCASSPSPNTEAFFGQGTRLTVV.

The chain uses TRBV6-5 and TRBJ2-7; D is unresolved. CDR1 MNHEY and CDR2 SVGAGI come from the germline V gene. The CDR3 is 14 amino acids. Trimming cost V 1 base and J 0 bases, with 7 bases left between them. The CDR3 DNA reads as TGTGCCAGCAGTTACTATCTAAACTCCTACGAGCAGTACTTC. Encoded protein: CASSYYLNSYEQYF.

The chain joins TRBV2 to TRBJ2-2, with TRBD2 matching 10 bases. Germline values: CDR1 SNHLY, CDR2 FYNNEI. The CDR3 totals 19 residues. V shed 2 bases and J 0 bases; nucleotides not matched to a gene: 9. The CDR3 loop reads CASSEIASGGFANTGELFF. In nucleotides, the CDR3 is TGTGCCAGCAGTGAAATCGCTAGCGGGGGATTTGCGAACACCGGGGAGCTGTTTTTT.

V is TRBV6-1 and J is TRBJ1-6; 12 bases align to TRBD1. This CDR3 has 17 amino acids. In germline, CDR1 is MNHNS, CDR2 SASEGT. V was clipped by 5 bases and J by 2 bases; unmatched bases: 4. The CDR3 bases are TGTGCCAGCAGTAAAGGGACAGGGGGCACCTATAATTCACCCCTCCACTTT. Protein: CASSKGTGGTYNSPLHF.

This chain uses TRBV21-1 with TRBJ2-1; the table's D call, TRBD2, has no DNA check behind it. TRBV21-1 is tagged as a pseudogene. This CDR3 contains 17 residues. CDR3 bases: TGTGCCAGCAGCAAAAGGAGGGAGGGTCGTTCCTACAATGAGCAGTTCTTC. Protein sequence: CASSKRREGRSYNEQFF.

A single count supports this clone. The V gene is TRBV18, the J gene TRBJ1-3; 8 bases agree with TRBD1. The V gene end was trimmed by 4 bases and the J gene end by 1 base; junction bases not matched to a gene: 9. CDR3 length: 17 amino acids. CDR1 and CDR2 from the germline V gene are KGHSH and LQKENI. In DNA, the CDR3 is TGTGCCAGCTCACATGGACAGGGTCGGGGGTCTGGAAACACCATATATTTT. This translates into CASSHGQGRGSGNTIYF. The variable domain in full, completed from reference TRBV18 and TRBJ1-3, reads NAGVMQNPRHLVRRRGQEARLRCSPMKGHSHVYWYRQLPEEGLKFMVYLQKENIIDESGMPKERFSAEFPKEGPSILRIQQVVRGDSAAYFCASSHGQGRGSGNTIYFGEGSWLTVV.

V and J are TRBV4-1 and TRBJ1-1; D perhaps matches TRBD1 (6 bases). V lost 1 base and J lost 3, with 12 bases in between. Germline V gene data show CDR1 as MGHRA and CDR2 as YSYEKL. This CDR3 spans 15 amino acids. The CDR3 DNA is TGCGCCAGCAGCCAAGCTCAGGGGTCCCACACTGAAGCTTTCTTT. Protein: CASSQAQGSHTEAFF.